The 7 T cell receptor beta chains in this list originate from one sample, sequenced in a study of CD8 T cells in Susac syndrome. With random hexamers, reverse transcription was performed on 0.5 to 1 ug of RNA. TCRdb re-analysed the immunoSEQ multiplex PCR reads in MiXCR, keeping a single row per CDR3 protein. The sample lists around 300,000 distinct CDR3 sequences, 70% to 90% occurring once. Sequenced: CD8+ T cells from PBMCs. These receptors originate from a human donor with multiple sclerosis.

The chain uses TRBV6-1 and TRBJ1-1; tentatively, D is TRBD1 (5 bases). The V end lost 2 bases, the J end lost 1 base, and 11 bases lay between the germline ends. This CDR3 contains 15 residues. Per germline, CDR1 MNHNS and CDR2 SASEGT. This CDR3 reads CASSEWGEGNTEAFF. Written as DNA, the CDR3 is TGTGCCAGCAGTGAATGGGGGGAAGGGAACACTGAAGCTTTCTTT.

This chain uses TRBV25-1 with TRBJ2-7; D is undetermined. The V and J ends lost 4 bases and 2 bases respectively, with 12 bases between them. This CDR3 contains 14 residues. Germline CDR1 reads MGHDK; CDR2 reads SYGVNS. This CDR3 is CASSGETHPYEQYF. The DNA for the CDR3 is TGTGCCAGCAGTGGAGAGACTCATCCCTACGAGCAGTACTTC.

The chain employs TRBV23-1 and TRBJ2-1; D perhaps matches TRBD2 (6 bases). TRBV23-1 is an ORF for which the function is uncertain. The CDR3 totals 15 residues. Trimming shortened V by 0 bases and J by 9 bases, and 15 bases separated the two germline ends. The CDR3 coding sequence is TGCGCCAGCAGTCAATCGCCCCCCGCGGAGGGTGAGCAGTTCTTC. Its translation: CASSQSPPAEGEQFF.

This clonotype was seen more than once but under ten times. The chain carries TRBV6-1 and TRBJ1-5; a possible D gene is TRBD1 (6 bases). Germline CDR1 reads MNHNS; CDR2 reads SASEGT. V was shortened by 0 bases and J by 8 bases, with 14 bases between the two germline ends. CDR3 length: 15 residues. The CDR3 DNA reads TGTGCCAGCAGTGAAGCGGAGGGGGGTATCGAGCCCCAGCATTTT. It codes for CASSEAEGGIEPQHF.

The rearrangement joins TRBV11-2 to TRBJ2-1, with D tentatively TRBD1 (5 bases). The CDR3 length is 13 residues. V was cut by 3 bases and J by 8 bases, with 11 bases left in between. The germline CDR1 and CDR2 sequences are SGHAT and FQNNGV. The CDR3 sequence is CASSFKGFHEQFF. The DNA for the CDR3 is TGTGCCAGCAGCTTCAAGGGGTTCCATGAGCAGTTCTTC.

The genes are TRBV7-6 and TRBJ2-2; no clear D. Trimming removed 7 bases at V and 4 bases at J, with 4 bases between. Germline V gene data show CDR1 as SGHVS and CDR2 as FNYEAQ. This CDR3 contains 11 residues. This CDR3 is CASTVTGELFF. The CDR3 coding sequence is TGTGCCAGCACGGTCACCGGGGAGCTGTTTTTT.

The chain is built from TRBV25-1 and TRBJ2-7, with TRBD1 matching over 7 bases. In germline, CDR1 is MGHDK, CDR2 SYGVNS. This CDR3 comprises 13 residues. V shed 7 bases and J 0 bases; nucleotides not matched to a gene: 3. CDR3: CASKGTDSYEQYF. CDR3 DNA: TGTGCCAGCAAGGGGACAGACTCCTACGAGCAGTACTTC.